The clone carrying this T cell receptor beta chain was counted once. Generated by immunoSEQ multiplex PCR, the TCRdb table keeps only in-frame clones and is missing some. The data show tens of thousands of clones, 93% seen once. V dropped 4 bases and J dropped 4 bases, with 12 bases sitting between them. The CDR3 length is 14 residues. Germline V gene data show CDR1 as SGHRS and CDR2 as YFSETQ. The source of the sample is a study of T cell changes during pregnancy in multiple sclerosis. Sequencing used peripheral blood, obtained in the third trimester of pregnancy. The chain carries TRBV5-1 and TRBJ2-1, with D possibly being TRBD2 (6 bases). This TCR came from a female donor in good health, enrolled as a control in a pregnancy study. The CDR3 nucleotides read TGCGCCAGCAGCAATAGCGGAGGTTACAATGAGCAGTTCTTC. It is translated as CASSNSGGYNEQFF.